The clone carrying this TCR beta chain was found many times. The antigen remains unidentified. The sample comes from a study of T cells in Graves' hyperthyroidism and ophthalmopathy. TCR beta CDR3 sequences were amplified from RNA transcripts. In the first-round RT-PCR of the TCR CDR3, the HTBI primer set was used. A single record per CDR3 protein comes from TCRdb applying MiXCR to the multiplex PCR reads. The table lists around 340,000 distinct CDR3 sequences, roughly 17% of them singletons. The CDR3 length is 13 residues. The V end lost 7 bases, the J end lost 4 bases, and 13 bases lay between the germline ends. Hyperthyroidism in the patients, aged 18 to 65, was newly diagnosed and under 2 months in duration. Diagnosing involved the use of clinical symptoms, serum thyroxine and TRAb, thyroid ultrasound and orbital computed tomography. General study points: Researchers found most expanded thyroid clonotypes above 0.001 in blood as well.

This TCR was sampled from a young man with Graves' hyperthyroidism. The genes are TRBV12-3 or TRBV12-4 and TRBJ1-2; tentative D call: TRBD1 (5 bases). Sequenced sample: blood. CDR3 DNA: TGTGCCAGCAAAGCCGACAGCACCTATGGCTACACCTTC. It is translated as CASKADSTYGYTF.